This is a list of T cell receptor beta chains from one sample in a study of T-cell memory formation after mild COVID-19. MiXCR, applied by TCRdb to the 5' RACE reads, yields one record per CDR3 protein. The sample has 150,000 to 200,000 distinct CDR3 sequences; 25% to 40% are singletons. The sample comprised PBMCs or a T cell subset sorted from them (not recorded which). The receptors here all came from an adult woman who had mild COVID-19 (a few samples of this study predate the infection). Cell type and time point are not known. Both conserved end residues are part of each CDR3. A D gene is named only where the DNA matches it firmly. Not all rows give a size; the values are once, few, many and, for expanded clones, a class.

V: TRBV2
D: .
J: TRBJ1-1
size: few
CDR3: CASSVDTNTEAFF
DNA: TGTGCCAGCAGTGTTGACACGAACACTGAAGCTTTCTTT

V: TRBV7-9
D: .
J: TRBJ2-1
size: many
CDR3: CASSQVIPLSPNEQFF
DNA: TGTGCCAGCAGCCAGGTGATCCCTCTCTCCCCCAATGAGCAGTTCTTC

V: TRBV15
D: .
J: TRBJ2-3
size: .
CDR3: CATSRIPPLGIAEGTDTQYF
DNA: TGTGCCACCAGCAGAATCCCCCCCCTTGGGATAGCGGAGGGAACAGATACGCAGTATTTT

V: TRBV29-1
D: .
J: TRBJ2-7
size: .
CDR3: CSVDTGAPDPYEQYF
DNA: TGCAGCGTTGATACGGGGGCCCCCGATCCCTACGAGCAGTACTTC

V: TRBV29-1
D: .
J: TRBJ2-7
size: .
CDR3: CSVDDRGDEQYF
DNA: TGCAGCGTTGATGATAGGGGCGACGAGCAGTACTTC

V: TRBV14
D: TRBD1
J: TRBJ2-3
size: .
CDR3: CASSLSDRDTDTQYF
DNA: TGTGCCAGCAGCCTATCGGACAGGGACACAGATACGCAGTATTTT

V: TRBV4-1
D: .
J: TRBJ2-1
size: few
CDR3: CASSHPLGGGEQFF
DNA: TGCGCCAGCAGCCACCCTCTGGGGGGAGGTGAGCAGTTCTTC

V: TRBV7-9
D: TRBD1
J: TRBJ2-3
size: few
CDR3: CASSSLSTGGRDTQYF
DNA: TGTGCCAGCAGCTCACTATCGACAGGGGGCAGGGATACGCAGTATTTT

V: TRBV7-8
D: .
J: TRBJ2-1
size: .
CDR3: CASSLAYWNEQFF
DNA: TGTGCCAGCAGCTTAGCCTACTGGAATGAGCAGTTCTTC

V: TRBV24-1
D: .
J: TRBJ2-4
size: few
CDR3: CATSDANGNIQYF
DNA: TGTGCCACCAGTGATGCTAATGGTAACATTCAGTACTTC

V: TRBV7-9
D: .
J: TRBJ1-5
size: few
CDR3: CASSLGAGRQPQHF
DNA: TGTGCCAGCAGCCTAGGCGCGGGGCGTCAGCCCCAGCATTTT

V: TRBV5-1
D: .
J: TRBJ2-4
size: .
CDR3: CASSLDPQGSSNIQYF
DNA: TGCGCCAGCAGCTTGGACCCACAGGGCTCGTCAAACATTCAGTACTTC

V: TRBV5-4
D: .
J: TRBJ2-2
size: once
CDR3: CASSEMGYTGELFF
DNA: TGTGCCAGCAGCGAAATGGGGTACACCGGGGAGCTGTTTTTT

V: TRBV7-3
D: .
J: TRBJ2-3
size: .
CDR3: CASSLSRYSSTDTQYF
DNA: TGTGCCAGCAGCTTAAGCAGATACTCTAGCACAGATACGCAGTATTTT

V: TRBV7-2
D: .
J: TRBJ2-3
size: few
CDR3: CASSSPPGLPSTDTQYF
DNA: TGTGCCAGCAGCTCCCCCCCGGGGCTCCCTAGCACAGATACGCAGTATTTT

V: TRBV5-1
D: TRBD2
J: TRBJ2-5
size: .
CDR3: CASSSGRRAGGKETQYF
DNA: TGCGCCAGCAGCTCAGGTCGAAGAGCGGGGGGCAAAGAGACCCAGTACTTC

V: TRBV6-2/TRBV6-3
D: .
J: TRBJ1-2
size: few
CDR3: CASSSTSQRTNYGYTF
DNA: TGTGCCAGCAGTTCCACCTCCCAGCGAACTAACTATGGCTACACCTTC

V: TRBV4-1
D: .
J: TRBJ1-3
size: few
CDR3: CASSQALGAVNTIYF
DNA: TGCGCCAGCAGCCAAGCTTTGGGGGCTGTTAACACCATATATTTT

V: TRBV3-1
D: .
J: TRBJ2-7
size: .
CDR3: CASASGGPEQYF
DNA: TGTGCCAGCGCGTCCGGGGGCCCCGAGCAGTACTTC

V: TRBV12-3/TRBV12-4
D: .
J: TRBJ1-1
size: once
CDR3: CASRDSRMNTEAFF
DNA: TGTGCCAGCAGGGACAGCCGGATGAACACTGAAGCTTTCTTT

V: TRBV5-1
D: .
J: TRBJ1-1
size: few
CDR3: CASSQSHTEAFF
DNA: TGCGCCAGCAGCCAATCCCACACTGAAGCTTTCTTT

V: TRBV4-1
D: .
J: TRBJ2-7
size: few
CDR3: CASSPDRVYEQYF
DNA: TGCGCCAGCAGCCCCGACCGAGTCTACGAGCAGTACTTC

V: TRBV7-9
D: .
J: TRBJ2-7
size: few
CDR3: CASSNGGDMYF
DNA: TGTGCCAGCAGCAACGGGGGCGATATGTACTTC

V: TRBV15
D: .
J: TRBJ2-5
size: .
CDR3: CATSRDLFVETQYF
DNA: TGTGCCACCAGCAGAGATCTCTTTGTTGAGACCCAGTACTTC

V: TRBV20-1
D: .
J: TRBJ2-4
size: .
CDR3: CSARGRAIAKNIQYF
DNA: TGCAGTGCCAGAGGCAGGGCAATAGCCAAAAACATTCAGTACTTC

V: TRBV7-2
D: .
J: TRBJ1-5
size: few
CDR3: CASSLGTVSNQPQHF
DNA: TGTGCCAGCAGCTTAGGGACAGTTAGCAATCAGCCCCAGCATTTT

V: TRBV5-1
D: TRBD1
J: TRBJ2-1
size: few
CDR3: CASSTGTGEHNEQFF
DNA: TGCGCCAGCAGTACCGGGACAGGGGAACACAATGAGCAGTTCTTC

V: TRBV6-2/TRBV6-3
D: .
J: TRBJ2-2
size: .
CDR3: CASSSGTTNTGELFF
DNA: TGTGCCAGCAGTTCCGGGACAACGAACACCGGGGAGCTGTTTTTT

V: TRBV12-3/TRBV12-4
D: .
J: TRBJ2-7
size: few
CDR3: CASSPGDSPYEQYF
DNA: TGTGCCAGCAGTCCTGGGGACTCCCCCTACGAGCAGTACTTC